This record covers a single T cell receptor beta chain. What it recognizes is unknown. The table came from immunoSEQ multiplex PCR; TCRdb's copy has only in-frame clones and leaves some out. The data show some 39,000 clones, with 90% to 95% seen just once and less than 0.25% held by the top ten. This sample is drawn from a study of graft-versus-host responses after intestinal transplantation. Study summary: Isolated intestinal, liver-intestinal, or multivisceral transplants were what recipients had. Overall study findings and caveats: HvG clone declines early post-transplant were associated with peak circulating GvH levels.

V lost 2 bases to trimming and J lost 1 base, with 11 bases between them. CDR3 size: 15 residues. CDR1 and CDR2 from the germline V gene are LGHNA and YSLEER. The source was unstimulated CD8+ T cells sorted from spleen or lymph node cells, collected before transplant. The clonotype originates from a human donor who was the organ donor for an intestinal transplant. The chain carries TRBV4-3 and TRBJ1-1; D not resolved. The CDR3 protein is CASSQTIAGNTEAFF. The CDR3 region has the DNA TGCGCCAGCAGCCAAACTATCGCGGGGAACACTGAAGCTTTCTTT.